This T cell receptor beta chain was profiled in a study of shared clonotypes between healthy human individuals (dated by TCRdb to 2020 to 2022). Regarding the research as a whole: The cohort comprised a couple of women and a few men aged 18 to 49 years. Per donor, leukapheresis produced somewhere between about 0.94 and 8.9 billion PBMCs. The study deeply sequenced blood TCR repertoires of about 5 healthy adults to estimate repertoire size and the extent of clonotype sharing between individuals. For each donor, CD4 naive and CD4 memory were each given three plates, CD8 naive was given two plates, and CD8 memory was given one plate. To increase sequencing depth and limit assay-specific biases, TCR repertoire library preparation and sequencing were carried out by different laboratories using diverse techniques.

The CDR3, cysteine through phenylalanine, is 16 amino acids long. Here the CDR3 DNA is all that survives: 48 bases in frame from base 1. V has 3 bases trimmed and J has 5 bases trimmed; junction bases matching no gene number 13. The germline V gene sets CDR1 to SGHRS and CDR2 to YFSETQ. The donors were healthy, HIV-negative adults with no recently reported acute infections or vaccinations. All donors were Caucasian adults living in Nashville, Tennessee, USA. CD4+ T cells were enriched through magnetic negative selection, after which naive cells were positively selected on CD45RA and the remaining negative fraction served as the memory subset. Blood was obtained by leukapheresis, after which PBMCs were separated by Ficoll-Histopaque density gradient centrifugation and cryopreserved in liquid nitrogen vapor phase. Analytical flow cytometry was used to check the purity and quantity of every magnetically sorted T cell population. Genomic DNA was isolated from every sorted fraction and measured by UV absorbance on a Nanodrop 2000c.

Results and caveats for the whole study, not just this receptor: Higher generation probabilities were observed for clonotypes shared by all four sorted-subset donors than for non-shared clonotypes. Only blood was sampled, and tissue TCR repertoires likely differ from those in blood. Pairwise subsampling led to the expectation that sequencing depth would affect the degree of clonotype sharing among donors. Approximately 5% of naive CD4, 3.5% of naive CD8, about 2.5% of memory CD4, and 0.4% of memory CD8 clonotypes were shared across a few donors. Rarefaction of sorted-subset datasets indicated incomplete sequencing despite the large sequencing depth. Because the study included only a small number of donors, the genetic and exposure-history diversity represented was limited. Estimated clonotype richness was generally larger for naive than for memory subsets.

Using the deep immunoSEQ assay, multiplex PCR amplified TCR CDR3 regions from genomic DNA. For each cell subset, the extracted genomic DNA was distributed evenly across all wells of several immunoSEQ 96-well plates, and each plate served as one replicate. For sorted subsets, each replicate PCR was loaded with roughly 190 ng genomic DNA, equivalent to about 30,000 T cell genomes. The purified libraries were quantified using a Qubit 3.0 fluorometer, sized with a Bioanalyzer 2100, and then quantified again using the KAPA Library Quantification kit. Every immunoSEQ 96-well plate was sequenced on a dedicated single-read 150-cycle Illumina NextSeq 550 flow cell. Processing in the source paper ran as follows. Because the immunoSEQ output held only junctional sequences and lacked quality scores, the filtering could not match the filtering applied to full-length reads. To assign V/J genes and CDR3, sequences were annotated using PyIR, a Python wrapper for IgBLAST v1.9, with IMGT germline references. Reads were removed for weak V/J assignments (E-value above 1e-6), missing CDR3, stop codons, out-of-frame junctions, or ambiguous translated residues. V3J clonotypes were defined as sequences sharing an identical inferred V gene, J gene, and CDR3 amino acid sequence. Percentage overlap between repertoires was calculated by dividing the number of shared unique clonotypes by the size of the smaller repertoire. Repertoire richness was assessed with RTK rarefaction, the Chao1 estimator, and Recon v2.1 estimates of unobserved clonotypes. OLGA was used to compute generation probabilities for all TCRbeta clonotypes that the gDNA method yielded from a handful of donors. Not all clones reach the TCRdb copy of this immuneACCESS table, which keeps in-frame sequences only. Checked studies attribute under half of the gap to unresolved V genes and leave the rest unexplained. The V and J calls and clone size were taken over from that table, and D and trimming were inferred from the DNA. Present in this sample are about 1,500,000 clones, roughly 95% of which were seen just once. In total, the top ten clones hold over 1% of the sample.

In regard to this clone: Which antigen it targets is not known. Base qualities are not recorded, but no much larger clone differs from it by a single base.

The sequenced sample was naive CD4+ T cells sorted from blood. The cell subset or site label, as the study defines it: CD45RA+ positively selected. The V gene is TRBV5-1 and the J gene is TRBJ1-1; 7 central bases correspond to TRBD1. This TCR derives from a man younger than 45 in good health. The nucleotide sequence is given as TGCGCCAGCAGCTGGGGACAGTTGTCCGTCGGGACTGAAGCTTTCTTT. This yields the protein CASSWGQLSVGTEAFF.